A single sample is the source of the 18 T cell receptor beta chains below, sequenced in a study of regulatory T cells in long-lasting Graves disease. For TCR beta, libraries came from iRepertoire HTBI primers and Arm-PCR of CDR3 regions. TCRdb redid the calling of the multiplex PCR reads with MiXCR, one entry per CDR3 protein. The repertoire holds about 500,000 distinct CDR3 sequences, with more than 10% as singletons. Time point reported: newly diagnosed GD, antithyroid drugs for less than 3 months. From PBMCs, RNA was extracted and then used to make the TCR library. These sequences were also reported in another study, on T cells in Graves' hyperthyroidism and ophthalmopathy.

The specimen was peripheral blood mononuclear cells (PBMCs), collected at new diagnosis, from a patient treated with antithyroid drugs. The receptors derive from a woman in her 30s with Graves disease.

The chain combines TRBV6-1 with TRBJ1-1, with a tentative D call TRBD1 (5 bases). V lost 3 bases to trimming and J lost 5 bases, with 22 bases between them. CDR1 and CDR2 (germline): MNHNS, SASEGT. The CDR3 extends over 17 amino acids. CDR3 protein: CASSDFRDGFEGTEAFF. CDR3 DNA sequence: TGTGCCAGCAGTGACTTCAGGGACGGATTTGAGGGGACTGAAGCTTTCTTT.

This clonotype was counted at least ten times. The chain employs TRBV30 and TRBJ2-3; D may be TRBD1 (5 bases). This CDR3 spans 13 amino acids. V was clipped by 7 bases and J by 0 bases, with 11 bases between them. Per germline, CDR1 GTSNPN and CDR2 SVGIG (reference sequence). CDR3 nucleotide sequence: TGTGCCTCGCTTGGGGCGAGCACAGATACGCAGTATTTT. Encoded protein: CASLGASTDTQYF.

The V and J genes are TRBV5-1 and TRBJ2-7; TRBD2 agrees at 7 bases. CDR1 and CDR2 (germline): SGHRS, YFSETQ. The CDR3 loop spans 13 amino acids. Trimming removed 6 bases from V and 6 bases from J; junction bases left unmatched: 9. The CDR3 DNA reads TGCGCCAGCACCCCCGGCTCGGGGGGCGAGCAGTACTTC. Amino acids: CASTPGSGGEQYF.

This clonotype was detected many times. The V and J genes are TRBV5-1 and TRBJ2-2; D not certain. The germline V gene encodes CDR1 SGHRS and CDR2 YFSETQ. Trimming took off 0 bases at V and 8 bases at J, with 5 bases between the two ends. The CDR3 contains 12 residues. Written as DNA, the CDR3 is TGCGCCAGCAGCTTGGTCCAAGGGGAGCTGTTTTTT. Protein: CASSLVQGELFF.

This clonotype has ten or more counts. In nucleotides, the CDR3 is TGTGCCAGCAGCTTATCCGGGACAGGGGCCGACGAGCAGTACTTC. It is translated as CASSLSGTGADEQYF. The gene calls are TRBV7-9 and TRBJ2-7, with TRBD1 identical over 10 bases. CDR3 length: 15 residues. Germline V gene data show CDR1 as SEHNR and CDR2 as FQNEAQ (reference sequence). With V trimmed by 2 bases and J by 5 bases, 6 bases remained unmatched.

This clonotype was counted between two and nine times. The chain carries TRBV28 and TRBJ1-3; no definite D call. The CDR3 runs 16 residues. Trimming left V 3 bases short and J 0 bases short, with 12 bases between. Germline lookup yields CDR1 MDHEN and CDR2 SYDVKM. CDR3 residues: CASSFEPRNSGNTIYF. The CDR3 DNA follows: TGTGCCAGCAGTTTTGAACCCAGAAACTCTGGAAACACCATATATTTT.

This chain links TRBV5-5 with TRBJ2-2; unclear D gene. The V end was cut by 7 bases, the J end by 4 bases, with 14 bases between. The CDR3 contains 14 residues. CDR1 is SGHKS, CDR2 YYEKEE, per germline (reference sequence). CDR3 nucleotides: TGTGCCAGCCAACAAGTGTGGAGCACCGGGGAGCTGTTTTTT. Translated, it gives CASQQVWSTGELFF.

This clonotype was counted between two and nine times. V and J are TRBV6-2 or TRBV6-3 and TRBJ2-5; the D is unclear. The CDR3 has 15 amino acids. Between the trimmed V and J ends, which lost 0 bases and 1 base, there was a span of 9 bases. Germline loops: CDR1 MNHEY, CDR2 SVGEGT. Here the CDR3 reads CASSYSTVRQETQYF. The CDR3 DNA reads as TGTGCCAGCAGTTACTCGACGGTACGCCAAGAGACCCAGTACTTC.

The table lists this clonotype with a few counts. This may be a read error: a much more frequent sequence differs by one nucleotide. The chain carries TRBV12-3 or TRBV12-4 and TRBJ2-7; D remains ambiguous. V gave up 7 bases and J gave up 6 bases, with 25 bases separating them. The CDR3 contains 16 residues. The CDR3 nucleotides read TGTGCCAGCATTTTTGCAGCCCCTACCTCGAGGACCGAGCAGTACTTC. It translates to CASIFAAPTSRTEQYF.

V usage is TRBV9 and J usage is TRBJ2-7; tentatively, D is TRBD2 (5 bases). This CDR3 is built from 15 residues. Per germline, CDR1 SGDLS and CDR2 YYNGEE. Trimming removed 0 bases from V and 4 bases from J, with 14 bases in between. CDR3 DNA: TGTGCCAGCAGCGTAGGGGCCGGGATTCGGTACGAGCAGTACTTC. Protein sequence: CASSVGAGIRYEQYF.

CDR3 in amino acids: CASSQDVVGRTYGYTF. DNA of the CDR3: TGCGCCAGCAGCCAAGATGTGGTAGGGCGAACCTATGGCTACACCTTC. This chain uses TRBV4-3 with TRBJ1-2; no clear D gene. The CDR3 consists of 16 residues. Germline lookup yields CDR1 LGHNA and CDR2 YSLEER. The V end lost 0 bases, the J end lost 4 bases, and 15 bases lay between the germline ends.

This clonotype showed up just a few times. The rearrangement joins TRBV6-1 to TRBJ2-7; TRBD1 matches at 9 bases. Germline assignment: CDR1 MNHNS and CDR2 SASEGT. The trim removed 6 bases at V and 3 bases at J, leaving 12 bases unmatched. The CDR3 loop spans 16 amino acids. The CDR3 coding sequence is TGTGCCAGCAGACTAGGGACAGGGCAACCCCTCTACGAGCAGTACTTC. This encodes CASRLGTGQPLYEQYF.

In its sample, this clonotype was seen many times. The chain carries TRBV12-3 or TRBV12-4 and TRBJ1-5; D not resolved. CDR3 length: 14 amino acids. Trimming took off 6 bases at V and 2 bases at J, with 11 bases between the two ends. The CDR3 is CASRLGYGNQPQHF. CDR3 nucleotide sequence: TGTGCCAGCAGGCTAGGTTATGGCAATCAGCCCCAGCATTTT.

The rearrangement uses TRBV18 and TRBJ1-6; D is undetermined. V was cut by 3 bases and J by 8 bases, with 5 bases left in between. Germline V CDR1 and CDR2: KGHSH, LQKENI. The CDR3 sequence is 12 residues long. CDR3 coding DNA: TGTGCCAGCTCACCCGAGCATTCACCCCTCCACTTT. This gives the protein CASSPEHSPLHF.

This clonotype was found a few times. In nucleotides, the CDR3 is TGCAGTGCGACCCCCAAAGGGACTAGCGGTTACAATGAGCAGTTCTTC. It encodes CSATPKGTSGYNEQFF. The chain couples TRBV20-1 to TRBJ2-1, with TRBD2 matching 11 bases. There are 16 residues in the CDR3. The junction had 11 bases not matched to a gene; V was cut back by 6 bases and J by 4 bases. From germline, CDR1 is DFQATT and CDR2 SNEGSKA (reference sequence).

This clonotype turned up a few times. This could be a read error, since a much larger clone is one nucleotide away. The gene calls are TRBV2 and TRBJ2-7; no firm D call. This CDR3 is 15 amino acids long. Looked up from germline, CDR1 is SNHLY and CDR2 is FYNNEI. Trimming removed 6 bases from V and 2 bases from J, with 17 bases in between. The CDR3 coding sequence is TGTGCCAGCAGCACCTTGTCGGGTTATACCTACGAGCAGTACTTC. This sequence encodes CASSTLSGYTYEQYF. Based on the CDR3 plus reference TRBV2 and TRBJ2-7, the full variable domain is EPEVTQTPSHQVTQMGQEVILRCVPISNHLYFYWYRQILGQKVEFLVSFYNNEISEKSEIFDDQFSVERPDGSNFTLKIRSTKLEDSAMYFCASSTLSGYTYEQYFGPGTRLTVT.

This clonotype was seen many times. The rearrangement uses TRBV2 and TRBJ1-6; no reliable D call. Trimming pared 6 bases from V and 0 bases from J, leaving 6 bases between. Germline lookup yields CDR1 SNHLY and CDR2 FYNNEI. This CDR3 contains 14 residues. The CDR3 loop is CASRQSSYNSPLHF. DNA for the CDR3: TGTGCCAGCAGACAGAGCTCCTATAATTCACCCCTCCACTTT. Full variable domain (remainder filled in from reference TRBV2 and TRBJ1-6): EPEVTQTPSHQVTQMGQEVILRCVPISNHLYFYWYRQILGQKVEFLVSFYNNEISEKSEIFDDQFSVERPDGSNFTLKIRSTKLEDSAMYFCASRQSSYNSPLHFGNGTRLTVT.

The sample holds many counts of this clonotype. The rearrangement uses TRBV2 and TRBJ2-2; D possibly corresponds to TRBD1 (5 bases). The V gene's germline CDR1 is SNHLY and CDR2 FYNNEI. The CDR3 is 15 residues long. V gave up 6 bases and J gave up 4 bases, with 15 bases separating them. This CDR3 is CASRVDIARTGELFF. Written as DNA, the CDR3 is TGTGCCAGCAGGGTGGACATTGCGCGCACCGGGGAGCTGTTTTTT.